The present entry profiles one T cell receptor (beta chain) with its context. Its matching antigen is unknown. Germline loops: CDR1 MNHEY, CDR2 SVGAGI. Trimming pared 0 bases from V and 3 bases from J, leaving 9 bases between. This CDR3 contains 15 residues. This specimen comes from a study of cytomegalovirus exposure and HLA in healthy donors. General study findings and limits: The study found most TCR sequences rare, yet found some public TCRs in many donors. The authors excluded some V segments, including TRBV6-2 and TRBV6-3, as indistinguishable.

Primers for the PCR totalled 60 Vbeta and 13 Jbeta. Produced via immunoSEQ multiplex PCR; TCRdb's table is partial and in-frame only. The repertoire consists of more than 110,000 clones, with around 81% occurring once and the leading ten covering under 7.5%. The V call is TRBV6-5, the J call TRBJ1-5; no clear D. The clonotype was recovered from a man aged 35-49 years in good health and CMV-seropositive. Sequenced material: PBMCs. CDR3 in amino acids: CASSYSRSINQPQHF. In nucleotides, the CDR3 is TGTGCCAGCAGTTACTCGCGTTCCATCAATCAGCCCCAGCATTTT.